The next 14 T cell receptor beta chains were all read from a single sample in a study of blood T cell repertoires in COVID-19. Measured with immunoSEQ multiplex PCR; TCRdb has only the in-frame clones, and not every one. Of around 120,000 clones listed, 85% to 90% are singletons. Sequencing was done on a sample of peripheral blood. These receptors were collected from a woman aged 55-70 years with COVID-19, enrolled during active disease.

The rearrangement links TRBV7-2 to TRBJ2-1; TRBD2 matches 14 bases. V lost 5 bases, J lost 6 bases, and 12 bases stayed unmatched. The CDR3 covers 18 residues. Germline V CDR1 and CDR2: SGHTA, FQGNSA. The CDR3 region has the DNA TGTGCCAGCAGCCTGACTAGCGGGGGGGCCCTAGTTTCCAATGAGCAGTTCTTC. Residues: CASSLTSGGALVSNEQFF.

V and J are TRBV6-5 and TRBJ2-5, with 12 bases fitting TRBD2. Trimming cost V 6 bases and J 4 bases; bases outside gene matches: 3. Germline V gives CDR1 MNHEY, CDR2 SVGAGI. The CDR3 is 14 residues long. CDR3 bases: TGTGCCAGCAGACGGACTAGCGGGATAGAGACCCAGTACTTC. Encoded protein: CASRRTSGIETQYF.

Only a few counts were recorded for this clone. The chain carries TRBV10-3 and TRBJ2-7, with 9 nucleotides matching TRBD1. The CDR3 extends over 15 amino acids. Germline V gives CDR1 ENHRY, CDR2 SYGVKD. V was pared by 6 bases and J by 0 bases, with 6 bases of the junction left unmatched. CDR3 protein: CAISRDREVSYEQYF. CDR3 bases: TGTGCCATCAGCAGGGACAGGGAGGTCTCCTACGAGCAGTACTTC.

The genes are TRBV9 and TRBJ2-5; 8 bases line up with TRBD1. J was trimmed by 1 base and V by 4 bases; bases with no gene match: 6. Germline loops: CDR1 SGDLS, CDR2 YYNGEE. The CDR3 is 15 amino acids. The CDR3, as DNA: TGTGCCAGCAGCTTACAGGGGGACCTCCAAGAGACCCAGTACTTC. It is translated as CASSLQGDLQETQYF.

The chain employs TRBV7-8 and TRBJ2-1; TRBD1 matches 8 bases. CDR1 is SGHVS, CDR2 FQNEAQ, per germline. This CDR3 is built from 17 residues. J was trimmed by 6 bases and V by 0 bases; bases with no gene match: 10. This CDR3 is CASSLAPTGVVVNEQFF. CDR3 bases: TGTGCCAGCAGCTTAGCCCCGACAGGGGTGGTGGTCAATGAGCAGTTCTTC.

This rearrangement joins TRBV6-5 to TRBJ2-7, with D possibly TRBD2 on 6 matching bases. The CDR3 is made up of 15 amino acids. With 4 bases removed from V and 1 base from J, the gap between germline ends came to 14 bases. From germline, CDR1 is MNHEY and CDR2 SVGAGI. The CDR3 here is CASSFRTSGSYEQYF. Written as DNA, the CDR3 is TGTGCCAGCAGTTTCAGGACGAGCGGGTCCTACGAGCAGTACTTC.

The chain employs TRBV5-1 and TRBJ2-1; D is uncertain. This CDR3 has 15 amino acids. CDR1 is SGHRS and CDR2 is YFSETQ in the germline V gene. V was shortened by 0 bases and J by 0 bases, with 7 bases between the two germline ends. As DNA, the CDR3 is TGCGCCAGCAGCTTGGGAGGAACCTCCTACAATGAGCAGTTCTTC. Amino acid sequence: CASSLGGTSYNEQFF.

This clone showed up just a few times. The rearrangement joins TRBV6-2 or TRBV6-3 to TRBJ2-2; maybe TRBD1 (6 bases). Germline CDR1 and CDR2: MNHEY and SVGEGT. The CDR3 has 15 residues. Trimming took 2 bases from V and 3 from J, leaving 10 bases between them. CDR3 in DNA: TGTGCCAGCAGTTACCACAGGGCCGACACCGGGGAGCTGTTTTTT. As protein: CASSYHRADTGELFF.

The gene calls are TRBV12-3 or TRBV12-4 and TRBJ2-3; D uncertain. The ends were cut back, 6 bases at V and 6 bases at J, with 10 bases in the middle. The CDR3 is 12 amino acids. This chain's CDR3 is CASSPSSDTQYF. The CDR3 region has the DNA TGTGCCAGCAGCCCTTCTTCCGATACGCAGTATTTT.

This rearrangement joins TRBV5-5 to TRBJ1-4, with TRBD1 matching 7 bases. The CDR3 is 15 residues long. Germline V gene sequence: CDR1 SGHKS, CDR2 YYEKEE (reference sequence). The V and J ends lost 0 bases and 7 bases, in that order; junction bases with no gene match: 6. The CDR3 nucleotides are TGTGCCAGCAGCTTGGAAGGGGGCGTGGGTGAAAAACTGTTTTTT. Its protein product is CASSLEGGVGEKLFF.

The gene calls are TRBV14 and TRBJ2-2; 11 bases agree with TRBD2. Germline CDR1 SGHDN, CDR2 FVKESK. V was pared by 1 base and J by 2 bases, with 9 bases of the junction left unmatched. The CDR3 totals 19 residues. The CDR3 region has the DNA TGTGCCAGCAGCCAAGCACCTAGCGGGGGGACTCCTAACACCGGGGAGCTGTTTTTT. Its protein product is CASSQAPSGGTPNTGELFF.

This clone has just one count. The rearrangement links TRBV27 to TRBJ2-5; 8 nucleotides line up with TRBD2. The CDR3 extends over 16 amino acids. Losses at the gene ends were 6 bases for V and 4 bases for J; bases not matched to a gene: 13. Germline values: CDR1 MNHEY, CDR2 SMNVEV (reference sequence). The DNA of the CDR3 is TGTGCCAGCAGCCCCCTTGCATTAGCGGGGCTAGAGACCCAGTACTTC. Protein: CASSPLALAGLETQYF.

The chain carries TRBV7-8 and TRBJ1-5; TRBD1 aligns across 9 bases. The germline V gene encodes CDR1 SGHVS and CDR2 FQNEAQ. The CDR3 consists of 16 residues. V shed 3 bases, J shed 6 bases, and the junction held 9 bases outside the gene matches. The CDR3 bases are TGTGCCAGCAGCTTTGAGGCGGACAGGGGCGCTCAGCCCCAGCATTTT. Residues: CASSFEADRGAQPQHF.

This chain links TRBV3-1 (or the pseudogene TRBV3-2) with TRBJ1-3; tentatively, D is TRBD1 (5 bases). Per germline, CDR1 LGHDT and CDR2 YNNKEL (reference sequence). V gave up 0 bases and J gave up 5 bases, with 14 bases separating them. This CDR3 has 16 residues. The CDR3 protein is CASSQDVWQGRNTIYF. In DNA form, the CDR3 reads TGTGCCAGCAGCCAAGATGTATGGCAGGGAAGAAACACCATATATTTT.